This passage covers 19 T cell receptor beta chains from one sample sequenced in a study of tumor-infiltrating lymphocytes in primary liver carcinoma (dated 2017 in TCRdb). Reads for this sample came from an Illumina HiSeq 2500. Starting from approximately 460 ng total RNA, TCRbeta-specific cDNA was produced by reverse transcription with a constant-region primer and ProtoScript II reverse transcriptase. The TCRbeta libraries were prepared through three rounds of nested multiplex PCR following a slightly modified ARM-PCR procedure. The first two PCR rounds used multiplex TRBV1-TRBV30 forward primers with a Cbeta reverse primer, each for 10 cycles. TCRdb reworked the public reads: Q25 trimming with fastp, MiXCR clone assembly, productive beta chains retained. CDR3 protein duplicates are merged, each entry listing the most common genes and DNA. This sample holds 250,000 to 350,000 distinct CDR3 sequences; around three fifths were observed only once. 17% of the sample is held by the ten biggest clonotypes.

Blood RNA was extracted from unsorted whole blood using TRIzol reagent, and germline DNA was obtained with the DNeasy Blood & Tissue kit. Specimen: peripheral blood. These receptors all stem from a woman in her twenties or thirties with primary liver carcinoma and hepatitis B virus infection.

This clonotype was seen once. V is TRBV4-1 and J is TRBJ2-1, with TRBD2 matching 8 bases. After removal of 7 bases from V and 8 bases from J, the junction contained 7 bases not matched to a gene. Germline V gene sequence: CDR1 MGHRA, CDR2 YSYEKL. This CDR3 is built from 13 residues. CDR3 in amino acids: CASMSGRSDEQFF. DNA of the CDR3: TGCGCCAGCATGAGCGGGAGATCTGATGAGCAGTTCTTC.

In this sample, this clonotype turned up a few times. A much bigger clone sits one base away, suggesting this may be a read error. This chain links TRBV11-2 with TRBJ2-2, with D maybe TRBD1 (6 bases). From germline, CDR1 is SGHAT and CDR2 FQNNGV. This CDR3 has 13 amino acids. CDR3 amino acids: CASRDRNTGELLF. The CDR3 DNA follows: TGTGCCAGCAGGGACAGAAACACCGGGGAGCTGCTTTTT.

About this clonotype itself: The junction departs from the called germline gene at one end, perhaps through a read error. CDR3 bases: TGTGCCAGCAGCTTAATCATGGCCTCAGAGACCCGGTACTTC. Protein: CASSLIMASETRYF. The chain couples TRBV11-2 to TRBJ2-5; no clear D. CDR3 size: 14 residues. CDR1 and CDR2 from the germline V gene are SGHAT and FQNNGV.

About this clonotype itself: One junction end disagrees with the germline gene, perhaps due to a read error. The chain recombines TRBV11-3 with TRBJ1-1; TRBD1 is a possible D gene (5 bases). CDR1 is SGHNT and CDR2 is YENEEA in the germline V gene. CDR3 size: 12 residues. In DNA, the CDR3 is TGTGCCAGCACGCACACAGGCACTGAAGCTTTCTTC. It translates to CASTHTGTEAFF.

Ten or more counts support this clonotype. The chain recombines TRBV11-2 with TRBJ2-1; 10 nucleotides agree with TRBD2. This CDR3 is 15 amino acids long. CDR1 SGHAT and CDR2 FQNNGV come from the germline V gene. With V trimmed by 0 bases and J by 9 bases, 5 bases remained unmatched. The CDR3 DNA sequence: TGTGCCAGCAGCTTAGACACTAGCGGGGTGGGTGAGCAGTTCTTC. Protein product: CASSLDTSGVGEQFF.

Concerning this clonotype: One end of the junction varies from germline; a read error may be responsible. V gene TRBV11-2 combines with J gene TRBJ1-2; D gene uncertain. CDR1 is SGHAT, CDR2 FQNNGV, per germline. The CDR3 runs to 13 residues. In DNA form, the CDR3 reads TGTGCCAGCAGCTTATCCACTGACTATGGATACATCTTC. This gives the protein CASSLSTDYGYIF.

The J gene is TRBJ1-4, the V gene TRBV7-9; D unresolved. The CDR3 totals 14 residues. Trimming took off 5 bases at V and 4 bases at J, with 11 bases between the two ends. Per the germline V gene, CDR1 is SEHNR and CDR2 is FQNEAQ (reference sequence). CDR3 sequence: CASSPELINEKLFF. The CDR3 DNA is TGTGCCAGCAGCCCCGAACTGATTAATGAAAAACTGTTTTTT.

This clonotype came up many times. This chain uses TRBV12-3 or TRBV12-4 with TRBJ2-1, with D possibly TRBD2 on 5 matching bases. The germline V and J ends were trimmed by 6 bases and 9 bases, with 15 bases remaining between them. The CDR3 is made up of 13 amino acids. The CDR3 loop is CASRTGSAGEQFF. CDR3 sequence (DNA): TGTGCCAGCAGAACGGGATCAGCCGGTGAGCAGTTCTTC.

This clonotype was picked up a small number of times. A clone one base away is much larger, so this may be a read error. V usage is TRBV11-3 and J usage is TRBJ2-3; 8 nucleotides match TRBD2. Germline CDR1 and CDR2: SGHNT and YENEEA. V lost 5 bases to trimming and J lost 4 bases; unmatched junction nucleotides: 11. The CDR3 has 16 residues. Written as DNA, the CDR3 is TGTGCCAGCAGCCGCGGAAGCGGGAGCTCCGCAGATACGCAGTATTTT. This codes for CASSRGSGSSADTQYF.

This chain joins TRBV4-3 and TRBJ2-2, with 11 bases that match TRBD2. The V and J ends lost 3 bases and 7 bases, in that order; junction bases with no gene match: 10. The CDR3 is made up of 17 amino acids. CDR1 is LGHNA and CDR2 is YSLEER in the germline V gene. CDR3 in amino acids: CASSQDRLAGNYGELFF. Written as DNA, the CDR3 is TGCGCCAGCAGCCAGGACCGACTAGCGGGAAATTACGGGGAGCTGTTTTTT.

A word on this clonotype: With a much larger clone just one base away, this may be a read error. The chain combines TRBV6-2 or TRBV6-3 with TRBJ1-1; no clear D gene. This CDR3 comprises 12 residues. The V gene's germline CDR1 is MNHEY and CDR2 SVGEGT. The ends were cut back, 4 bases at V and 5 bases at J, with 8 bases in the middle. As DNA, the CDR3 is TGTGCCAGCAGTTCAGAGTGGACTGAAGCTTTCTTT. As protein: CASSSEWTEAFF.

Written as DNA, the CDR3 is TGTGCCAGCAGCTCGGGCTCAACAGCTGGAAACACCATATATTTT. Protein sequence: CASSSGSTAGNTIYF. V gene TRBV7-2 combines with J gene TRBJ1-3; D is uncertain. V lost 4 bases and J 2 bases, leaving 12 bases between the germline ends. Germline loops: CDR1 SGHTA, CDR2 FQGNSA. This CDR3 has 15 amino acids.

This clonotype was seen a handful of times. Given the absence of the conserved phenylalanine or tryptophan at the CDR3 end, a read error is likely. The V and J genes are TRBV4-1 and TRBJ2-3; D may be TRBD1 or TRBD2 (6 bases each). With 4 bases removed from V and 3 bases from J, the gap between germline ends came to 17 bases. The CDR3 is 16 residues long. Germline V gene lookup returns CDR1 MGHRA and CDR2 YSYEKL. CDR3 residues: CASSLPSRGETDTQYL. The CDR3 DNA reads TGCGCCAGCAGCCTACCATCTAGGGGGGAAACAGATACGCAGTATTTA.

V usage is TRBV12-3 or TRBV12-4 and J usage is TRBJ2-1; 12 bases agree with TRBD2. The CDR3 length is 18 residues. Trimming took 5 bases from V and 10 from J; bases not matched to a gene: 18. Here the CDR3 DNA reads TGTGCCAGCAGTACTCGTTCGGGCTCTAGCGGGAGGGCCGGGGAGCAGTTCTTC. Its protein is CASSTRSGSSGRAGEQFF.

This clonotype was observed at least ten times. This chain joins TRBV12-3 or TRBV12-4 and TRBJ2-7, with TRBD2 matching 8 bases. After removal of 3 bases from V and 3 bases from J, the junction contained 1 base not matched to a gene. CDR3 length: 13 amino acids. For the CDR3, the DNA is TGTGCCAGCAGTTTCGCGGGAGGCTACGAGCAGTACTTC. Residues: CASSFAGGYEQYF.

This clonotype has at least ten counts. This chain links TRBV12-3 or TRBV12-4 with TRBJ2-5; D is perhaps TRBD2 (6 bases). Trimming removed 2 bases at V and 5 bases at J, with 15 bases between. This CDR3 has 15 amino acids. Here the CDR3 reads CASSLRGSGGETQYF. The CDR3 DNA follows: TGTGCCAGCAGTTTACGAGGTAGCGGAGGGGAGACCCAGTACTTC.

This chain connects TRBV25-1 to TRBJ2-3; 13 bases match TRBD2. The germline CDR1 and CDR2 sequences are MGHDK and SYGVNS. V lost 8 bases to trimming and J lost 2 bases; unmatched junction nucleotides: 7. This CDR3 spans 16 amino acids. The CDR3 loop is CASGGGLAGATDTQYF. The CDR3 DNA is TGTGCCAGCGGGGGTGGACTAGCGGGAGCCACAGATACGCAGTATTTT.

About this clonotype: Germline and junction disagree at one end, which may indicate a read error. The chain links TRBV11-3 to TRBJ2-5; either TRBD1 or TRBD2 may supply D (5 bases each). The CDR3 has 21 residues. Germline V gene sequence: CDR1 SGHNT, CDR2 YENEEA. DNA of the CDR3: TGTGCCAGCAGCGGACCCACTGACCGGGACCTCTTCCCCCTGCCTTTAGAGACTCAGTACTTC. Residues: CASSGPTDRDLFPLPLETQYF.

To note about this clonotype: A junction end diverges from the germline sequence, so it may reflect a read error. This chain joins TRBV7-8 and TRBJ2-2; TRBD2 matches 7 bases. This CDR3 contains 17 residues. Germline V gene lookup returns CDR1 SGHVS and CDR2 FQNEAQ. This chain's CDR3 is CASSAGPPGTNVGEPFF. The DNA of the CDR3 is TGTGCCAGCAGCGCGGGGCCCCCCGGGACTAATGTCGGGGAGCCGTTTTTT. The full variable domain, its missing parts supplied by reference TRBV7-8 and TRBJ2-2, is GAGVSQSPRYKVAKRGQDVALRCDPISGHVSLFWYQQALGQGPEFLTYFQNEAQLDKSGLPSDRFFAERPEGSVSTLKIQRTQQEDSAVYLCASSAGPPGTNVGEPFFGEGSRLTVL.